The next 20 T cell receptor beta chains were all read from a single sample in a study of blood T cell repertoires in COVID-19. Repertoires were generated with immunoSEQ multiplex PCR, while TCRdb's copy carries only in-frame clones and drops some. The data hold under 200,000 clones, with 70% to 90% observed a single time. The sequenced sample consisted of peripheral blood. The receptors here all came from an older woman with COVID-19, enrolled during active disease.

This clone was observed a few times. This rearrangement joins TRBV3-1 (or the pseudogene TRBV3-2) to TRBJ2-5, with D uncertain. Trimming left V 4 bases short and J 5 bases short, with 17 bases between. The V gene's germline CDR1 is LGHDT and CDR2 YNNKEL (reference sequence). The CDR3 loop spans 15 amino acids. This CDR3 reads CASSPRIGGDETQYF. As DNA, the CDR3 is TGTGCCAGCAGCCCCCGGATAGGCGGCGATGAGACCCAGTACTTC.

The chain recombines TRBV6-6 with TRBJ1-2; TRBD1 aligns across 7 bases. Trimming at V came to 10 bases and at J to 3 bases, leaving 8 bases not matched to a gene. CDR1 is MNHNY, CDR2 SVGAGI, per germline (reference sequence). CDR3 length equals 13 residues. Here the CDR3 reads CANARDSDYGYTF. CDR3 DNA: TGTGCCAACGCCCGGGACAGCGACTATGGCTACACCTTC.

This chain uses TRBV9 with TRBJ2-1; TRBD2 aligns across 13 bases. V was clipped by 0 bases and J by 3 bases; unmatched bases: 6. The CDR3 extends over 18 amino acids. CDR1 and CDR2 (germline): SGDLS, YYNGEE. The CDR3 DNA reads as TGTGCCAGCAGCGTAGCCCCCGGGACTAGCGGGATCTACAATGAGCAGTTCTTC. This sequence encodes CASSVAPGTSGIYNEQFF.

This chain links TRBV11-2 with TRBJ1-6, with D unclear. The CDR3 runs to 17 residues. Germline V CDR1 and CDR2: SGHAT, FQNNGV. Deletions cut 6 bases from V and 2 bases from J, with 17 bases between. The CDR3 protein is CASSPGRDYTYNSPLHF. The CDR3 nucleotides read TGTGCCAGCAGTCCTGGGAGAGATTATACCTATAATTCACCCCTCCACTTT.

V and J are TRBV2 and TRBJ1-5, with D uncertain. This CDR3 is 13 amino acids long. V gave up 8 bases and J gave up 0 bases, with 8 bases separating them. Per the germline V gene, CDR1 is SNHLY and CDR2 is FYNNEI. DNA for the CDR3: TGTGCCAGCGCGGAGTATAGCAATCAGCCCCAGCATTTT. It is translated as CASAEYSNQPQHF. Complete variable domain (other parts from reference TRBV2 and TRBJ1-5): EPEVTQTPSHQVTQMGQEVILRCVPISNHLYFYWYRQILGQKVEFLVSFYNNEISEKSEIFDDQFSVERPDGSNFTLKIRSTKLEDSAMYFCASAEYSNQPQHFGDGTRLSIL.

This clone turned up a few times. The chain is built from TRBV3-1 (or the pseudogene TRBV3-2) and TRBJ1-2, with D maybe TRBD1 (5 bases). Trimming pared 2 bases from V and 4 bases from J, leaving 11 bases between. There are 14 residues in the CDR3. Germline-derived CDR1 and CDR2 are LGHDT and YNNKEL (reference sequence). The CDR3 DNA reads TGTGCCAGCAGCCAAATAACAGGCCTCTATGGCTACACCTTC. Translated: CASSQITGLYGYTF.

This clone was counted only a few times. The rearrangement uses TRBV6-5 and TRBJ2-3; TRBD1 aligns across 7 bases. The CDR3 sequence is 14 residues long. In germline, CDR1 is MNHEY, CDR2 SVGAGI. The trim removed 6 bases at V and 2 bases at J, leaving 5 bases unmatched. CDR3 DNA sequence: TGTGCCAGCAGCCGGGACAGCGACACAGATACGCAGTATTTT. It specifies CASSRDSDTDTQYF.

DNA for the CDR3: TGTGCCAGCGTGAGGGCTAACAATGAGCAGTTCTTC. It specifies CASVRANNEQFF. The chain is built from TRBV2 and TRBJ2-1; a weak D match, TRBD2 (5 bases). This CDR3 is built from 12 residues. CDR1 and CDR2 (germline): SNHLY, FYNNEI. V was cut by 8 bases and J by 5 bases, with 10 bases left in between. Full variable domain (rest looked up from reference TRBV2 and TRBJ2-1): EPEVTQTPSHQVTQMGQEVILRCVPISNHLYFYWYRQILGQKVEFLVSFYNNEISEKSEIFDDQFSVERPDGSNFTLKIRSTKLEDSAMYFCASVRANNEQFFGPGTRLTVL.

This clone was detected once. This chain connects TRBV6-1 to TRBJ1-1; D gene uncertain. CDR3 length equals 15 residues. Trimming took 3 bases from V and 0 from J, leaving 11 bases between them. Germline V lookup: CDR1 MNHNS, CDR2 SASEGT. The CDR3 is CASSDRGWMNTEAFF. In DNA form, the CDR3 reads TGTGCCAGCAGTGATCGGGGTTGGATGAACACTGAAGCTTTCTTT.

The chain combines TRBV19 with TRBJ1-2, with 8 nucleotides matching TRBD1. Trimming at V came to 7 bases and at J to 3 bases, leaving 10 bases not matched to a gene. Germline V gene sequence: CDR1 LNHDA, CDR2 SQIVND (reference sequence). The CDR3 extends over 15 amino acids. CDR3 nucleotide sequence: TGTGCCAGTACCTATCGGTACAGGGGGGACTATGGCTACACCTTC. Protein: CASTYRYRGDYGYTF.

The chain combines TRBV9 with TRBJ1-6; possible D gene TRBD1, 5 bases. Trimming took 2 bases from V and 6 from J, leaving 9 bases between them. Germline V gives CDR1 SGDLS, CDR2 YYNGEE. The CDR3 consists of 14 residues. CDR3: CASSVGGANSPLHF. CDR3 bases: TGTGCCAGCAGCGTGGGAGGGGCTAATTCACCCCTCCACTTT.

The rearrangement links TRBV12-2 to TRBJ1-1; the table names TRBD1, a call not compared with the DNA. TRBV12-2 is tagged as a pseudogene. The CDR3 has 16 residues. CDR3 coding DNA: TGTGCAAGTCGCTTAAACAGGGGAACTTATATCACTGAAGCTTTCTTT. Its protein is CASRLNRGTYITEAFF.

This sequence joins TRBV6-1 and TRBJ1-5; the D is unclear. Germline CDR1 and CDR2: MNHNS and SASEGT. The V end was cut by 3 bases, the J end by 3 bases, with 12 bases between. CDR3 length: 15 amino acids. In DNA, the CDR3 is TGTGCCAGCAGTGAGAGGAGAAGAAACAATCAGCCCCAGCATTTT. This codes for CASSERRRNNQPQHF.

The rearrangement uses TRBV25-1 and TRBJ1-2; D is possibly TRBD1 (6 bases). Deletions cut 3 bases from V and 3 bases from J, with 17 bases between. The CDR3 has 16 residues. The germline V gene has CDR1 MGHDK and CDR2 SYGVNS. Here the CDR3 reads CASSDPGGQGHYGYTF. The DNA of the CDR3 is TGTGCCAGCAGTGACCCCGGGGGGCAGGGTCACTATGGCTACACCTTC.

V gene TRBV7-3 combines with J gene TRBJ2-5, with a tentative D call TRBD2 (7 bases). The CDR3 loop spans 13 amino acids. V shed 2 bases and J shed 5 bases, with 9 bases lying between them. Germline V gene sequence: CDR1 SGHTA, CDR2 FQGTGA. This CDR3 is CASSLGRGETQYF. The DNA of the CDR3 is TGTGCCAGCAGCTTAGGGAGGGGGGAGACCCAGTACTTC.

This chain uses TRBV14 with TRBJ1-4, with a tentative D call TRBD1 (6 bases). V lost 1 base and J 8 bases, leaving 14 bases between the germline ends. The CDR3 loop spans 15 amino acids. From germline, CDR1 is SGHDN and CDR2 FVKESK. The CDR3 sequence is CASSQVMGAGEKLFF. The DNA of the CDR3 is TGTGCCAGCAGCCAAGTTATGGGGGCCGGAGAAAAACTGTTTTTT.

The chain has TRBV6-6 and TRBJ2-3; weak D call: TRBD2 (6 bases). This CDR3 is 14 amino acids long. V shed 7 bases and J shed 0 bases, with 11 bases lying between them. Germline CDR1 and CDR2: MNHNY and SVGAGI (reference sequence). The DNA of the CDR3 is TGTGCCAGCACTCCCGGGGGTAGCACAGATACGCAGTATTTT. As protein: CASTPGGSTDTQYF.

This rearrangement joins TRBV11-2 to TRBJ2-7; 7 nucleotides agree with TRBD2. The V and J ends lost 5 bases and 6 bases, in that order; junction bases with no gene match: 10. From germline, CDR1 is SGHAT and CDR2 FQNNGV. This CDR3 is 14 amino acids long. This chain's CDR3 is CASSLLAGATEQYF. The CDR3 region has the DNA TGTGCCAGCAGCCTCCTTGCGGGAGCGACCGAGCAGTACTTC.

The chain is built from TRBV5-8 and TRBJ1-5; the D is unclear. Germline V CDR1 and CDR2: SGHTS, YDEGEE. V was cut by 2 bases and J by 3 bases, with 12 bases left in between. The CDR3 has 15 residues. The CDR3, as DNA: TGTGCCAGCAGCTTTCTCCACCACAACAATCAGCCCCAGCATTTT. The encoded protein is CASSFLHHNNQPQHF.

V is TRBV5-4 and J is TRBJ2-5, with 16 bases lining up with TRBD2. J lost 5 bases, V lost 3 bases, and 7 bases had no gene match. Per germline, CDR1 SGHNT and CDR2 YYREEE (reference sequence). The CDR3 consists of 17 residues. The CDR3 protein is CASSSGLAGGLGETQYF. The CDR3 nucleotides read TGTGCCAGCAGCTCGGGACTAGCGGGAGGGCTCGGGGAGACCCAGTACTTC.